This TCR beta chain was retrieved from a study of blood T cell repertoires in COVID-19. Study details: COVID-19 samples collected from the United States, Italy and Spain covered acute and convalescent phases.

This clone was picked up a small number of times. Adults between about 18 and 89 years of age took part from some 25 US areas. V trimming: 8 bases; J trimming: 5 bases; junction bases outside the gene matches: 11. Germline V gene lookup returns CDR1 SGDLS and CDR2 YYNGEE. This CDR3 has 15 amino acids. In the original analysis: Counts of nucleated cells, estimated from reference gene primer amplification, were obtained. TCRdb's table, derived via immunoSEQ multiplex PCR, lists solely in-frame clones and lacks some. For V, J and clone size, that table is used; D and trimming come from the DNA. The table lists fewer than 350,000 clones, around nine tenths of them singletons, with approximately 5.5% in the top ten.

This TCR derives from a man aged 55 to 70 who had recovered from COVID-19. The sequencing input was PBMCs or T cells enriched from blood (not recorded which). The J gene is TRBJ2-1, the V gene TRBV9; TRBD2 agrees at 9 bases. CDR3 bases: TGTGCCAGTCGATCTACTAGCGGGTACGACAATGAGCAGTTCTTC. It encodes CASRSTSGYDNEQFF. Drawing the rest from reference TRBV9 and TRBJ2-1, the complete variable domain is DSGVTQTPKHLITATGQRVTLRCSPRSGDLSVYWYQQSLDQGLQFLIQYYNGEERAKGNILERFSAQQFPDLHSELNLSSLELGDSALYFCASRSTSGYDNEQFFGPGTRLTVL.